This T cell receptor (beta chain) was retrieved from a study of naive and memory T cell subsets. Both TRBC1 and TRBC2 were covered by a beta constant-region primer of two equimolar oligonucleotides. An oligonucleotide with the SP2 primer and a 12-nucleotide UMI was ligated to the cDNA 3' end. MiXCR, applied by TCRdb to the UMI-ligation and nested PCR reads, yields one record per CDR3 protein. The table records thousands of distinct CDR3 sequences, approximately 6.8% of them present only once. Study conclusions and caveats: No ground truth validated the naive and memory repertoire findings. Activation and differentiation may alter RNA-based TCR counts.

In this sample, this clonotype turned up many times. The antigen is unknown. EMRA cells were CD45RA+CD27-, and effector memory cells CD45RA-CD27-. CDR1 is SEHNR, CDR2 FQNEAQ, per germline (reference sequence). The ends were cut back, 1 base at V and 7 bases at J, with 14 bases in the middle. The CDR3 is made up of 14 amino acids. The source of this sequence is a human donor in good health. The chain uses TRBV7-9 and TRBJ2-7; D possibly corresponds to TRBD1 (5 bases). Material for sequencing was effector memory CD8+ T cells from blood. As for subset: effector memory, CD45RA- CD27-. The CDR3 DNA follows: TGTGCCAGCAGCTTAGTGGACACTTCTTTGGAGCAGTACTTC. It encodes CASSLVDTSLEQYF.